This paragraph covers one TCR beta chain sequence. The table lists this clonotype with many counts. Which antigen it targets is not known. No base quality values were provided; no much bigger clone lies one nucleotide off. These data belong to a study of T cells in Graves' hyperthyroidism and ophthalmopathy (dated by TCRdb to between 2018 and 2020). Regarding the complete study: Peripheral blood was collected at initial diagnosis, before any treatment. The paper reports TCR Vbeta CDR3 sequencing of over 130 peripheral blood samples: 40 or so ophthalmopathy, roughly 80 hyperthyroidism and roughly 17 progressor patients. The study also compared thyroid tissue and blood T-cell repertoires from a handful of Graves' hyperthyroidism patients. Prospective prediction of ophthalmopathy was tested in an independent validation cohort consisting of 18 hyperthyroidism patients and around 17 patients who later progressed to ophthalmopathy. After sampling, hyperthyroidism patients received methimazole starting at 30 mg daily, and ophthalmopathy patients received high-dose intravenous methylprednisolone. TCR V-J signatures able to tell the groups apart were searched for in a discovery cohort of some 97 patients, of whom about 40 had Graves' ophthalmopathy and 55 to 65 had stable Graves' hyperthyroidism. For training and testing, the approximately 97 patients in the discovery cohort were randomly divided in a 7:3 ratio. Overall study outcomes, separate from this receptor: A model built on a 13 V-J signature distinguished ophthalmopathy from stable hyperthyroidism, reaching about 88% sensitivity and 81.08% specificity in cross-validation and 80%/75% in testing. No statistical method was used to fix the sample size in advance, and group allocation was not hidden from the investigators. During validation, the model predicted progression to ophthalmopathy a median of approximately 6.5 months ahead of onset, with roughly 65% sensitivity and more than 72% specificity. Blood samples also contained most of the expanded thyroid clonotypes (frequency above 0.001), which suggests that blood repertoires may reflect thyroid immune responses.

CDR1 DFQATT and CDR2 SNEGSKA are derived from the germline V gene (reference sequence). V and J are trimmed by 0 bases and 10 bases, and the gene matches miss 15 bases of the junction. From cysteine to phenylalanine, the CDR3 is 16 amino acids long. Just the 48-base CDR3 DNA is kept, in frame starting at base 1. Amplification of TCR beta CDR3 regions was carried out from RNA transcripts. A first-round RT-PCR of the TCR CDR3 used the HTBI primer set with the Qiagen OneStep RT-PCR kit. Libraries were constructed in a second round of multiplex PCR, after which size selection and purification were carried out. Paired-end sequencing of the libraries was performed with 100 bp reads on an Illumina HiSeq2000. Concerning the study's data processing: SOAPnuke was used to process the raw data, with reads discarded if the reads contained adapters or uncalled bases, had a mean Phred below 15, or lacked an exact constant-primer or identifier match. COPE v1.2.5 was used to merge high-quality paired reads, and clonotypes were defined as unique nucleotide sequences. MiTCR v1.1 was used to align clonotypes to the IMGT TRBV, TRBD and TRBJ reference segments. Analysis was restricted to V-J combinations with a frequency above 0.0001, which covered 99.2% of repertoires. A TCS score was defined as the ratio of F50 (clonal expansion) to E x V (chaos), with BLOSUM62-based TCRdist applied between CDR3 peptides within each V-J. Welch's t-statistics and random forest reduced roughly 500 V-J features to 13, which were used in a naive Bayes classifier (R e1071). TCRdb redid the processing of the public reads, applying fastp at Q25 and MiXCR, and retained in-frame beta chains. Every CDR3 protein is listed once, alongside the most common genes and DNA of its rows. TCRdb's processing, not the authors', yielded these V and J calls. This sample gives some 600,000 distinct CDR3 sequences in total; over 11% of them show up just once. Approximately 5.7% of the sample is held by the ten biggest clonotypes.

Hyperthyroidism patients were newly diagnosed, had a disease duration of under 2 months, and were aged 18 to 65 years. The study excluded patients with uncontrolled infections, other autoimmune diseases, pregnancy or lactation. Diagnoses relied on clinical symptoms, serum thyroxine and TRAb, thyroid ultrasound and orbital computed tomography. For progressor patients, blood was drawn at the first diagnosis of hyperthyroidism, before any ophthalmopathy symptoms had appeared. PBMCs were separated from roughly 10 ml of fresh peripheral blood using Ficoll-Paque density gradient centrifugation. Patients classed as progressors first received a Graves' hyperthyroidism diagnosis and then went on to develop ophthalmopathy during follow-up. Total RNA was extracted with Trizol reagent, and quality was checked on an Agilent 2100 Bioanalyzer.

The sample was blood. The receptor chain draws on TRBV20-1 and TRBJ1-5; TRBD1 fits 7 bases in the junction. The clonotype was recovered from a woman aged 30 to 39 with Graves' hyperthyroidism that later progressed to Graves' ophthalmopathy. Read as DNA, the sequence is TGCAGTGCTAGAGACTCCCCCGACAGGGACGTCCAACCCCAGCATTTT. It specifies CSARDSPDRDVQPQHF.